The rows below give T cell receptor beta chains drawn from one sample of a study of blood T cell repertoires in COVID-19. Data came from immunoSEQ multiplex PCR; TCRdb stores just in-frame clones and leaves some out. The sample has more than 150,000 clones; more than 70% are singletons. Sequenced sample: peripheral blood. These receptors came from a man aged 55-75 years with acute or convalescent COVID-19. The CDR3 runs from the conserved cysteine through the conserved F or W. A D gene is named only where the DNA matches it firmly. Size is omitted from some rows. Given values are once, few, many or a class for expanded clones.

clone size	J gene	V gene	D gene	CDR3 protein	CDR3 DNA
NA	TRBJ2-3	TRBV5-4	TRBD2	CASSSSGGPDTQYF	TGTGCCAGCAGCTCTAGCGGGGGCCCAGATACGCAGTATTTT
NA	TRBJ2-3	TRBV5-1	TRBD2	CASSSGSGAFTDTQYF	TGCGCCAGCAGCTCGGGTAGCGGGGCGTTCACAGATACGCAGTATTTT
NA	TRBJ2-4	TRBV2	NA	CASSEIRVGGGNIQYF	TGTGCCAGCAGTGAAATTAGGGTGGGAGGGGGAAACATTCAGTACTTC
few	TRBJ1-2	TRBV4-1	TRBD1	CASSPGQVNYGYTF	TGCGCCAGCAGCCCCGGACAGGTCAACTATGGCTACACCTTC
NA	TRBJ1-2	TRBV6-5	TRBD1	CASSRAGQVDGYTF	TGTGCCAGCAGCCGCGCGGGACAGGTCGATGGCTACACCTTC
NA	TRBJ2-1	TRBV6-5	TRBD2	CASSSGLAGNYNEQFF	TGTGCCAGCAGTTCCGGACTAGCGGGGAACTACAATGAGCAGTTCTTC
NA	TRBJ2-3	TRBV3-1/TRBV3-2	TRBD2	CASSLLAGSTDTQYF	TGTGCCAGCAGCCTCCTAGCGGGGAGCACAGATACGCAGTATTTT
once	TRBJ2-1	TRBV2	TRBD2	CASRGLGQAGGEQFF	TGTGCCAGCAGGGGCTTGGGGCAAGCGGGGGGTGAGCAGTTCTTC
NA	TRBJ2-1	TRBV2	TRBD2	CASRNLAGVWNEQFF	TGTGCCAGCCGGAATCTAGCGGGGGTCTGGAATGAGCAGTTCTTC
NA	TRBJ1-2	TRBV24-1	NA	CATSDSRQEPYGYTF	TGTGCCACCAGTGATTCCCGACAGGAACCCTATGGCTACACCTTC
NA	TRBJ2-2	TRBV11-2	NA	CASSLPWTSSVPNTGELFF	TGTGCCAGCAGCTTACCCTGGACAAGTTCAGTACCTAACACCGGGGAGCTGTTTTTT
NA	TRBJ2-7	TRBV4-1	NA	CASSQGQTAWPGEQYF	TGCGCCAGCAGCCAAGGTCAAACGGCCTGGCCGGGGGAGCAGTACTTC
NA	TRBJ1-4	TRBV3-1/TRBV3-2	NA	CASSYRARNEKLFF	TGTGCCAGCAGCTACAGGGCCCGTAATGAAAAACTGTTTTTT
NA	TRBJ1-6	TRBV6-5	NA	CASSSRLTVYNSPLHF	TGTGCCAGCAGTTCTCGTCTGACAGTCTATAATTCACCCCTCCACTTT
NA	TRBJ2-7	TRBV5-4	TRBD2	CASSPVGGISYEQYF	TGTGCCAGCAGCCCGGTCGGGGGGATTTCCTACGAGCAGTACTTC
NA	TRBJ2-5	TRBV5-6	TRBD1	CASSRGTGIGETQYF	TGTGCCAGCAGTCGTGGGACAGGGATAGGAGAGACCCAGTACTTC
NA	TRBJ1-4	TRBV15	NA	CATSRDMKRREKLFF	TGTGCCACCAGCAGAGATATGAAAAGGCGGGAAAAACTGTTTTTT
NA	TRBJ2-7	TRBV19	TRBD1	CASSIRGQGVSYEQYF	TGTGCCAGTAGTATAAGAGGACAGGGGGTTTCCTACGAGCAGTACTTC
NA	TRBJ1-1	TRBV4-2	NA	CASSQDIVLPNTEAFF	TGTGCCAGCAGCCAAGATATCGTACTGCCGAACACTGAAGCTTTCTTT
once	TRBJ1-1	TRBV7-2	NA	CASSTDRLRSNTEAFF	TGTGCCAGCAGCACTGACAGGCTGAGGTCAAACACTGAAGCTTTCTTT
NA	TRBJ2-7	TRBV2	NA	CASSPRTGFGEQYF	TGTGCCAGCAGCCCCAGAACAGGATTCGGCGAGCAGTACTTC
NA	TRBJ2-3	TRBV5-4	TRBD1	CASSLDWTGRTDTQYF	TGTGCCAGCAGCTTGGATTGGACAGGGCGCACAGATACGCAGTATTTT
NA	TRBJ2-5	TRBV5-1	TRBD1	CASSSTSGTVRQTQYF	TGCGCCAGCAGCTCTACATCCGGGACAGTTAGGCAGACCCAGTACTTC
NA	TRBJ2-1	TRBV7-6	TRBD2	CASSFRLPGTSGNEQFF	TGTGCCAGCAGCTTTAGGCTGCCAGGGACTAGCGGGAATGAGCAGTTCTTC
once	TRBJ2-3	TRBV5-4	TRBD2	CASSFFSGGAADTQYF	TGTGCCAGCAGCTTTTTTAGCGGGGGGGCGGCAGATACGCAGTATTTT
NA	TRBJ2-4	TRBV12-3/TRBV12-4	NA	CASSPDNENIQYF	TGTGCCAGCAGCCCTGACAATGAAAACATTCAGTACTTC
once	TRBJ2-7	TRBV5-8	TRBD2	CASSLDLAGGYEQYF	TGTGCCAGCAGCTTGGACCTAGCGGGGGGTTACGAGCAGTACTTC
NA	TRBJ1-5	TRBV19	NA	CASTQPGFSNQPQHF	TGTGCCAGTACCCAGCCGGGGTTCAGCAATCAGCCCCAGCATTTT
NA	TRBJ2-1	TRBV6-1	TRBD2	CASSETRGGKYNEQFF	TGTGCCAGCAGTGAGACGCGGGGGGGCAAGTATAATGAGCAGTTCTTC
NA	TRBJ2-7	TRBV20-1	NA	CSALQGHEQYF	TGCAGTGCCTTACAGGGCCACGAGCAGTACTTC
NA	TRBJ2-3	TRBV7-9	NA	CASEFWDFTDTQYF	TGTGCCAGCGAGTTTTGGGACTTCACAGATACGCAGTATTTT
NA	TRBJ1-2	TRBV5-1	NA	CASSLARNGLSYTF	TGCGCCAGCAGCTTGGCGCGAAATGGGCTTAGCTACACCTTC
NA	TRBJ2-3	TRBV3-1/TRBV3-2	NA	CASSLTSGADTQYF	TGTGCCAGCAGCCTTACTTCGGGGGCAGATACGCAGTATTTT
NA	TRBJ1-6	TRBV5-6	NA	CASSYSPSSYNSPLHF	TGTGCCAGCAGCTACTCTCCGAGCTCCTATAATTCACCCCTCCACTTT
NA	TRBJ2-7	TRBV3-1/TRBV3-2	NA	CASSHLNEQYF	TGTGCCAGCAGCCATTTAAACGAGCAGTACTTC
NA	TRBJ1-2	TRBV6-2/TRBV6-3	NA	CASSYSGGDGYTF	TGTGCCAGCAGTTACTCGGGAGGAGATGGCTACACCTTC
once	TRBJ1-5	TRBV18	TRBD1	CASSPGQGSNQPQHF	TGTGCCAGCTCACCGGGACAGGGGAGCAATCAGCCCCAGCATTTT